These T cell receptor beta chains were read from a single sample in a study of T-cell reconstitution after alpha-beta-depleted transplantation in children. TCRdb re-called the PCR reads with MiXCR, one entry per CDR3 protein. The repertoire holds about 350,000 distinct CDR3 sequences, roughly 17% seen once, with just over 40% in the top ten. The specimen was PBMCs, mostly from graft donor cells, collected 360 days after TCRalphabeta/CD19-depleted stem cell transplant. The receptors come from a male patient aged 2-15 years who had a stem cell transplant for acute lymphoblastic leukemia, so the T cells may come from the graft donor. The CDR3 runs from the conserved cysteine through the conserved F or W.

j_call v_call cdr3_aa
TRBJ2-7 TRBV4-3 CASSQGDRGAYEQYF
TRBJ2-7 TRBV13 CASSLGVSGSHEQYF
TRBJ2-1 TRBV4-2 CASSRTARGNEQFF
TRBJ2-7 TRBV6-5 CASSYIGKDYEQYF
TRBJ2-3 TRBV20-1 CSARVGGGGTDTQYF
TRBJ2-5 TRBV12-3/TRBV12-4 CASSWGQGGETQYF
TRBJ2-3 TRBV10-3 CAISEARTDTQYF
TRBJ2-7 TRBV28 CASRPGLAGAYYEQYF
TRBJ2-7 TRBV4-1 CASSQEMAGDFHEQYF
TRBJ2-3 TRBV10-3 CANRGQGAGDTQYF
TRBJ2-3 TRBV11-2 CASSLSSGPGYTQYF
TRBJ2-5 TRBV14 CASSHESSQETQYF
TRBJ2-1 TRBV4-3 CASSQDWRRKGATGEQFF
TRBJ2-1 TRBV5-1 CASSLAGTPSNEQFF
TRBJ2-1 TRBV20-1 CSASFGDNEQFF
TRBJ2-7 TRBV12-3/TRBV12-4 CASRKTSVSYEQYF
TRBJ1-3 TRBV7-2 CASSLNSGTVSGNTIYF
TRBJ2-7 TRBV12-3/TRBV12-4 CASSVAGGLEQYF
TRBJ2-3 TRBV29-1 CSVEGTSGRQGDTQYF
TRBJ2-3 TRBV4-3 CASSQEGGALLSTDTQYF
TRBJ2-1 TRBV7-2 CASSFSGRSYNEQFF
TRBJ2-4 TRBV20-1 CSARDSDRGYIQYF